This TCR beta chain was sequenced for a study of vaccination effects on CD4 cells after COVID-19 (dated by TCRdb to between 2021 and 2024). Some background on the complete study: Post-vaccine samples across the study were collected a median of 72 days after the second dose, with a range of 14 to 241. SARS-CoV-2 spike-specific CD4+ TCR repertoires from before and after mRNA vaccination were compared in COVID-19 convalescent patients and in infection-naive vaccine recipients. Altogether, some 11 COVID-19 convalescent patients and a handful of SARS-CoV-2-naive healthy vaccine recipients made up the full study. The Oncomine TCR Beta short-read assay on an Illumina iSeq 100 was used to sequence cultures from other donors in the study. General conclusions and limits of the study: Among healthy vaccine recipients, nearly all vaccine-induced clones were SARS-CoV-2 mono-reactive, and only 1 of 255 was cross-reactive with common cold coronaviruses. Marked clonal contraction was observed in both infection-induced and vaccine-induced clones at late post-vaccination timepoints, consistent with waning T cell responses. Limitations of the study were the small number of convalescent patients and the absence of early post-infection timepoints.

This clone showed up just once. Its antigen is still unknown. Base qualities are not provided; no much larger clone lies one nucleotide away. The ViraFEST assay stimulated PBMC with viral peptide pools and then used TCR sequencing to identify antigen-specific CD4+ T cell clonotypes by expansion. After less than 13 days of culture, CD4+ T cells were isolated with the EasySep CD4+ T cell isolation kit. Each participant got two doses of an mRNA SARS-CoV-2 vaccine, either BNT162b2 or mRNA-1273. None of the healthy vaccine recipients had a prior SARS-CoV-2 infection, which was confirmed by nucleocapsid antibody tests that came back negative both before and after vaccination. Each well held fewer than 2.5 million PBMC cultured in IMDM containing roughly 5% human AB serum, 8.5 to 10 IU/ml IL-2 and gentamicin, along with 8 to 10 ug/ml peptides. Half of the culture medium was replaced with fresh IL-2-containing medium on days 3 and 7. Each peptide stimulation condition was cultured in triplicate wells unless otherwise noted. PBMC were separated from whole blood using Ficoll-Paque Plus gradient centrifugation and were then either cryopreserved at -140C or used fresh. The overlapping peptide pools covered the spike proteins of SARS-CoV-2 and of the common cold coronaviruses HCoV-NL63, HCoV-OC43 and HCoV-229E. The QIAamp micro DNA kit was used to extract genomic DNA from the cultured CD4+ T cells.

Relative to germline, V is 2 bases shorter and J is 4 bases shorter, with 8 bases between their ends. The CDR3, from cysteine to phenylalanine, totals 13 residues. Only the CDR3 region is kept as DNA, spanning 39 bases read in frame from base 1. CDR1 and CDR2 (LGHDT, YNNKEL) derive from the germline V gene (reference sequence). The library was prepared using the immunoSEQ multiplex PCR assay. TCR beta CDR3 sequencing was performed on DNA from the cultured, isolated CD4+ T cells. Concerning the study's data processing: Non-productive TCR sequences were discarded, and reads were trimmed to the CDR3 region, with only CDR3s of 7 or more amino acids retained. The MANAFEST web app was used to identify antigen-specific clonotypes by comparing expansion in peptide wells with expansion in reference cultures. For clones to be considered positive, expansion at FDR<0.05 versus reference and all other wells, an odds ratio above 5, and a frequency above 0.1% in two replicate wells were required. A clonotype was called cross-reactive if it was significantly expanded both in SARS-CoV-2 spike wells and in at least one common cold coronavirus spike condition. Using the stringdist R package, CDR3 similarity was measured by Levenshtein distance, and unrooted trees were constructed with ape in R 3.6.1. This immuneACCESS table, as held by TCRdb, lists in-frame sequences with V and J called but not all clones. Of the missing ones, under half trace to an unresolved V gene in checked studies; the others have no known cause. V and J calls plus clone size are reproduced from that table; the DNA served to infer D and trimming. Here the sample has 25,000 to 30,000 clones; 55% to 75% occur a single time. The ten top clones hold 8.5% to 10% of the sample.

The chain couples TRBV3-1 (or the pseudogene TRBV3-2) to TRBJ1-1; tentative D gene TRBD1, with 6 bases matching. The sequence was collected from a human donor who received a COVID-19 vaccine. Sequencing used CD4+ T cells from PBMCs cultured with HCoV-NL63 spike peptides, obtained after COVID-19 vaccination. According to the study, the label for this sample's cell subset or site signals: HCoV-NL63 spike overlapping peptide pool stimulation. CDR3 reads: CASSQPQGTEAFF. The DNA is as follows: TGTGCCAGCAGCCAACCACAGGGCACTGAAGCTTTCTTT.